This entry concerns a single T cell receptor (beta chain). The Seattle patients joined while their infection was active and were tracked longitudinally afterward. Per the authors' pipeline: The authors estimated nucleated cell counts from reference gene primer amplification. This table comes from immunoSEQ multiplex PCR, and its TCRdb copy is limited to in-frame clones, with some not included. V, J and clone size derive from that table, while D and trimming were established from the DNA sequence. The table lists 300,000 to 350,000 clones, 90% of them singletons. This record belongs to a study of blood T cell repertoires in COVID-19. Study-wide context: Italy, Spain and the United States were the sources of the convalescent and acute COVID-19 samples. Sources were T cells, B-cell-depleted T cells, or PBMCs; the material itself was cDNA or gDNA.

Germline trimming cut 4 bases from V and 4 bases from J; bases unmatched to any gene: 7. CDR3 length: 15 amino acids. Germline CDR1 reads SGHRS; CDR2 reads YFSETQ. This TCR was recovered from a woman aged 40 to 55 with COVID-19, enrolled during active disease. The sample comprised peripheral blood. The chain recombines TRBV5-1 with TRBJ1-1; 10 positions match TRBD1. Here the CDR3 reads CASSAWTGGSTEAFF. The CDR3 DNA reads as TGCGCCAGCAGCGCTTGGACAGGGGGGAGCACTGAAGCTTTCTTT.